These 25 T cell receptor beta chains were all obtained from the same sample, sequenced in a study of blood T cell repertoires in COVID-19 (dated by TCRdb to 2018 to 2020). Libraries were constructed by the immunoSEQ multiplex PCR assay. The table was pulled from immuneACCESS by TCRdb, which kept in-frame rearrangements only. Such tables lose some clones; where checked, under half of the loss comes from unresolved V genes, and the rest has no known cause. Within this sample are roughly 100,000 clones, with over 80% of them counted one time only. The ten largest clones represent about 2% of the sample. Source material: peripheral blood. The receptors derive from a man between 65 and 80 years old with active or convalescent COVID-19.

The chain carries TRBV6-5 and TRBJ2-7, with a weak D call TRBD1 (6 bases). This CDR3 region has 14 residues. Germline CDR1 MNHEY, CDR2 SVGAGI. V lost 5 bases to trimming and J lost 2 bases, with 13 bases between them. The CDR3 nucleotides are TGTGCCAGCAGTAACAGGGATTCCCCCTACGAGCAGTACTTC. Translated, it gives CASSNRDSPYEQYF.

The rearrangement uses TRBV6-1 and TRBJ1-1, with TRBD1 matching over 7 bases. The germline gives CDR1 MNHNS, CDR2 SASEGT. The junction had 2 bases not matched to a gene; V was cut back by 3 bases and J by 4 bases. The CDR3 sequence is 13 residues long. The CDR3 nucleotides are TGTGCCAGCAGTGACAGGGGGGTCACTGAAGCTTTCTTT. Amino acids: CASSDRGVTEAFF.

The chain employs TRBV27 and TRBJ1-1; no reliable D call. The CDR3 consists of 16 residues. Germline lookup yields CDR1 MNHEY and CDR2 SMNVEV (reference sequence). V was shortened by 4 bases and J by 1 base, with 16 bases between the two germline ends. CDR3 sequence (DNA): TGTGCCAGCAGTTACTTGGTTACCGCGAGGAACACTGAAGCTTTCTTT. Amino acids: CASSYLVTARNTEAFF.

The chain has TRBV27 and TRBJ1-6; 10 positions match TRBD1. The CDR3 has 13 residues. After removal of 7 bases from V and 9 bases from J, the junction contained 3 bases not matched to a gene. The V gene's germline CDR1 is MNHEY and CDR2 SMNVEV (reference sequence). DNA for the CDR3: TGTGCCAGCATGGGGACAGGGGTTTCACCCCTCCACTTT. Translated, it gives CASMGTGVSPLHF.

In its sample, this clone was seen once. The chain has TRBV7-9 and TRBJ2-6; TRBD1 is a possible D gene (7 bases). The length of the CDR3 is 17 residues. Germline CDR1 reads SEHNR; CDR2 reads FQNEAQ (reference sequence). V was cut by 1 base and J by 11 bases, with 21 bases left in between. CDR3 nucleotide sequence: TGTGCCAGCAGCTTAGGAGGAGGGGGCGTGATAAAGGACGTCCTGACTTTC. It encodes CASSLGGGGVIKDVLTF.

CDR3 nucleotides: TGTGCCAGCAGTGAAGCGCAACAAGAATCCAAAAACATTCAGTACTTC. Its protein is CASSEAQQESKNIQYF. The rearrangement joins TRBV2 to TRBJ2-4, with unresolved D. Trimming cost V 0 bases and J 2 bases, with 11 bases left between them. Germline CDR1 SNHLY, CDR2 FYNNEI. This CDR3 is 16 amino acids long.

The V gene is TRBV19, the J gene TRBJ2-2; weak D call: TRBD1 (5 bases). Germline CDR1 LNHDA, CDR2 SQIVND (reference sequence). Trimming removed 7 bases at V and 4 bases at J, with 19 bases between. This CDR3 region has 16 residues. CDR3 loop: CASTHTGFRVTGELFF. As DNA, the CDR3 is TGTGCCAGTACCCATACAGGTTTTCGAGTCACCGGGGAGCTGTTTTTT. The full variable domain, rest sourced from reference TRBV19 and TRBJ2-2, is DGGITQSPKYLFRKEGQNVTLSCEQNLNHDAMYWYRQDPGQGLRLIYYSQIVNDFQKGDIAEGYSVSREKKESFPLTVTSAQKNPTAFYLCASTHTGFRVTGELFFGEGSRLTVL.

A single count supports this clone. The V gene is TRBV18, the J gene TRBJ2-5; tentatively, D is TRBD2 (5 bases). This CDR3 region has 17 residues. V gave up 3 bases and J gave up 1 base, with 18 bases separating them. In germline, CDR1 is KGHSH, CDR2 LQKENI. The chain's CDR3 is CASSPLGGTGSQETQYF. Here the CDR3 DNA reads TGTGCCAGCTCACCCCTTGGCGGAACGGGATCCCAAGAGACCCAGTACTTC.

The count of this clone is one. This chain uses TRBV27 with TRBJ1-2; D possibly corresponds to TRBD1 (6 bases). Trimming left V 6 bases short and J 5 bases short, with 13 bases between. The CDR3 has 13 amino acids. The germline gives CDR1 MNHEY, CDR2 SMNVEV (reference sequence). CDR3 loop: CASRAQGYYGYTF. As DNA, the CDR3 is TGTGCCAGCAGGGCCCAGGGGTATTATGGCTACACCTTC.

J is TRBJ1-5 and V is TRBV28; D may be TRBD1 (6 bases). From germline, CDR1 is MDHEN and CDR2 SYDVKM. V was pared by 1 base and J by 9 bases, with 7 bases between. The CDR3 spans 12 residues. Written as DNA, the CDR3 is TGTGCCAGCAGTTTATTACAGGGGCCCCAGCATTTT. Translation gives CASSLLQGPQHF.

This clone was detected only a few times. The chain uses TRBV15 and TRBJ1-6; D is unclear. CDR1 and CDR2 (germline): LNHNV, YYDKDF (reference sequence). This CDR3 region has 14 residues. V was shortened by 1 base and J by 10 bases, with 11 bases between the two germline ends. In nucleotides, the CDR3 is TGTGCCACCAGCAGAGCTTCGAGGGAGTCACCCCTCCACTTT. Its protein product is CATSRASRESPLHF.

CDR3 sequence reads: CASSQDLVEGAEQYF. The CDR3 DNA reads as TGTGCCAGCAGCCAAGATTTGGTTGAGGGGGCTGAGCAGTACTTC. The V gene is TRBV3-1 (or the pseudogene TRBV3-2), the J gene TRBJ2-7; 7 bases align to TRBD1. Germline assignment: CDR1 LGHDT and CDR2 YNNKEL (reference sequence). This CDR3 region has 15 residues. The V gene end was trimmed by 0 bases and the J gene end by 7 bases; junction bases not matched to a gene: 9.

The chain combines TRBV5-4 with TRBJ2-5; D not resolved. The germline V gene encodes CDR1 SGHNT and CDR2 YYREEE (reference sequence). The V end lost 1 base, the J end lost 0 bases, and 7 bases lay between the germline ends. This CDR3 is 14 amino acids long. CDR3 sequence reads: CASSLTVDQETQYF. CDR3 coding DNA: TGTGCCAGCAGCTTGACAGTAGACCAAGAGACCCAGTACTTC.

The chain carries TRBV6-5 and TRBJ1-5; possibly TRBD1 for D (5 bases). V lost 8 bases and J lost 5, with 13 bases in between. The germline CDR1 and CDR2 sequences are MNHEY and SVGAGI. The CDR3 length is 13 residues. CDR3 coding DNA: TGTGCCAGCTTGGACGGGGGAGATCAGCCCCAGCATTTT. Translated, it gives CASLDGGDQPQHF.

V usage is TRBV27 and J usage is TRBJ1-1; D call uncertain. This CDR3 is built from 16 residues. V was trimmed by 3 bases and J by 1 base, leaving 15 bases between them. Germline CDR1 reads MNHEY; CDR2 reads SMNVEV (reference sequence). The CDR3 here is CASSLRRSLSNTEAFF. In DNA, the CDR3 is TGTGCCAGCAGTTTGAGGAGGTCCCTTTCGAACACTGAAGCTTTCTTT.

The CDR3 is CASSLFTSGGAGEQFF. The CDR3 coding sequence is TGTGCCAGCAGTTTGTTTACTAGCGGGGGGGCCGGTGAGCAGTTCTTC. V gene TRBV27 combines with J gene TRBJ2-1, with 13 positions matching TRBD2. The CDR3 spans 16 residues. From germline, CDR1 is MNHEY and CDR2 SMNVEV (reference sequence). V shed 3 bases, J shed 9 bases, and the junction held 8 bases outside the gene matches.

The genes are TRBV6-4 and TRBJ2-1; 8 bases fit TRBD2. Germline-derived CDR1 and CDR2 are MRHNA and SNTAGT. The ends lost 3 bases at V and 10 bases at J; junction bases unmatched: 8. This CDR3 comprises 14 residues. CDR3 DNA sequence: TGTGCCAGCAGTGAAAGGAGCGGGGGCGGCGAGCAGTTCTTC. Its translation: CASSERSGGGEQFF.

The chain couples TRBV18 to TRBJ2-2; D is perhaps TRBD2 (5 bases). The germline gives CDR1 KGHSH, CDR2 LQKENI. There are 16 residues in the CDR3. Trimming shortened V by 2 bases and J by 3 bases, and 13 bases separated the two germline ends. The DNA of the CDR3 is TGTGCCAGCTCACCATTCACCGGGGTGGACACCGGGGAGCTGTTTTTT. This gives the protein CASSPFTGVDTGELFF. The full variable domain, rest sourced from reference TRBV18 and TRBJ2-2, is NAGVMQNPRHLVRRRGQEARLRCSPMKGHSHVYWYRQLPEEGLKFMVYLQKENIIDESGMPKERFSAEFPKEGPSILRIQQVVRGDSAAYFCASSPFTGVDTGELFFGEGSRLTVL.

The chain is built from TRBV11-2 and TRBJ1-6, with 9 bases aligning to TRBD1. Germline loops: CDR1 SGHAT, CDR2 FQNNGV. V trimming: 5 bases; J trimming: 14 bases; junction bases outside the gene matches: 4. The CDR3 runs 12 residues. CDR3 sequence: CASSAGQGSLHF. In nucleotides, the CDR3 is TGTGCCAGCAGCGCGGGACAGGGCTCCCTCCACTTT.

The chain links TRBV28 to TRBJ2-1, with TRBD2 matching over 11 bases. The germline gives CDR1 MDHEN, CDR2 SYDVKM. The CDR3 has 16 residues. The V and J ends lost 8 bases and 0 bases, in that order; junction bases with no gene match: 6. CDR3 sequence reads: CASLSGGASSYNEQFF. The CDR3, as DNA: TGTGCCAGCCTTAGCGGGGGGGCAAGCTCCTACAATGAGCAGTTCTTC.

This clone showed up just once. The chain couples TRBV28 to TRBJ1-2, with 8 bases matching TRBD1. In germline, CDR1 is MDHEN, CDR2 SYDVKM. Trimming at V came to 7 bases and at J to 4 bases, leaving 5 bases not matched to a gene. The length of the CDR3 is 13 residues. CDR3 in DNA: TGTGCCAGCATTCAGGGGGCGAGCTATGGCTACACCTTC. It is translated as CASIQGASYGYTF.

The rearrangement joins TRBV19 to TRBJ1-2; unclear D gene. The CDR3 contains 16 residues. V was pared by 7 bases and J by 5 bases, with 23 bases between. Germline V CDR1 and CDR2: LNHDA, SQIVND (reference sequence). The CDR3 sequence: CASIPEAFPRGYGYTF. CDR3 in DNA: TGTGCCAGTATACCGGAAGCATTCCCCAGAGGGTATGGCTACACCTTC. Complete variable domain (other parts from reference TRBV19 and TRBJ1-2): DGGITQSPKYLFRKEGQNVTLSCEQNLNHDAMYWYRQDPGQGLRLIYYSQIVNDFQKGDIAEGYSVSREKKESFPLTVTSAQKNPTAFYLCASIPEAFPRGYGYTFGSGTRLTVV.

On this clone itself: Within the sample, other DNA sequences also encode this same CDR3. The gene calls are TRBV28 and TRBJ2-7; the match to TRBD1 covers 9 bases. Germline V gives CDR1 MDHEN, CDR2 SYDVKM. The V segment lost 6 bases and the J segment 5 bases; nucleotides outside the gene matches: 5. The length of the CDR3 is 13 residues. This chain's CDR3 is CASSPGQGHEQYF. The CDR3 DNA is TGTGCCAGCAGCCCGGGACAGGGCCACGAGCAGTACTTC.

This chain links TRBV10-3 with TRBJ2-7; 10 bases map to TRBD1. In germline, CDR1 is ENHRY, CDR2 SYGVKD. The trim removed 6 bases at V and 0 bases at J, leaving 5 bases unmatched. The CDR3 runs 15 residues. The CDR3 spells CAIRRGQGNSYEQYF. In DNA, the CDR3 is TGTGCCATCAGGAGGGGACAGGGGAACTCCTACGAGCAGTACTTC.

This chain uses TRBV7-8 with TRBJ1-5; D may be TRBD1 (5 bases). CDR3 length: 13 amino acids. The germline V and J ends were trimmed by 1 base and 7 bases, with 8 bases remaining between them. The germline V gene has CDR1 SGHVS and CDR2 FQNEAQ. The CDR3, as DNA: TGTGCCAGCAGCTTAGGCAGGGCCCAGCCCCAGCATTTT. Translating it yields CASSLGRAQPQHF.